Shown below are 11 T cell receptor beta chains from a single sample sequenced in a study of T-cell memory formation after mild COVID-19 (dated by TCRdb to the early 2020s). To prepare the library, 5' RACE was applied. Instrument on record: Illumina NovaSeq 6000. Starting from the raw public reads, TCRdb applied fastp trimming at Q25, assembled clones with MiXCR and retained in-frame beta chains. Each entry is one CDR3 protein sequence, shown with its most common DNA and genes. This sample has approximately 300,000 distinct CDR3 sequences in its table, and roughly 8% of those were observed once. The ten largest make up 20% to 25% of the sample. Sample: PBMCs or a T cell subset sorted from them (not recorded which). Source of these receptors: a man between 18 and 35 years old who had mild COVID-19 (a few samples of this study predate the infection). The sample titles of this study are shuffled in the database, so cell type and time point are left out; the donor was told from shared clones.

A few counts support this clonotype. This rearrangement joins TRBV7-9 to TRBJ1-4, with a weak D call TRBD1 (5 bases). From germline, CDR1 is SEHNR and CDR2 FQNEAQ (reference sequence). Trimming shortened V by 5 bases and J by 10 bases, and 14 bases separated the two germline ends. This CDR3 is built from 13 residues. Here the CDR3 DNA reads TGTGCCAGCAGCCAGGAGGGGATCGCAAAACTGTTTTTT. Amino acids: CASSQEGIAKLFF.

This clonotype was seen a few times. V and J are TRBV5-1 and TRBJ2-1; D gene ambiguous. CDR1 is SGHRS and CDR2 is YFSETQ in the germline V gene. CDR3 length: 13 amino acids. The V end lost 4 bases, the J end lost 8 bases, and 13 bases lay between the germline ends. CDR3 sequence: CASSGRAPDEQFF. The CDR3 region has the DNA TGCGCCAGCAGCGGACGGGCGCCGGATGAGCAGTTCTTC.

This clonotype appeared a few times. The chain carries TRBV28 and TRBJ2-7; TRBD2 is a possible D gene (6 bases). Germline CDR1 MDHEN, CDR2 SYDVKM. V dropped 6 bases and J dropped 4 bases, with 22 bases sitting between them. CDR3 length: 16 residues. CDR3 coding DNA: TGTGCCAGCAGACCTTCCGGGACTTCCCTTACGTACGAGCAGTACGTC. Encoded protein: CASRPSGTSLTYEQYV.

The V call is TRBV6-5, the J call TRBJ2-3; D remains unclear. Trimming removed 0 bases from V and 4 bases from J, with 14 bases in between. There are 16 residues in the CDR3. Germline-derived CDR1 and CDR2 are MNHEY and SVGAGI. Written as DNA, the CDR3 is TGTGCCAGCAGTTACTCGAAGTCTCATATCGCAGATACGCAGTATTTT. This translates into CASSYSKSHIADTQYF.

This clonotype was seen repeatedly, ten times or more. The chain joins TRBV27 to TRBJ2-7; D might be TRBD1 (5 bases). Trimming took off 1 base at V and 0 bases at J, with 7 bases between the two ends. This CDR3 has 14 residues. Germline V gene lookup returns CDR1 MNHEY and CDR2 SMNVEV (reference sequence). Written as DNA, the CDR3 is TGTGCCAGCAGTTTATATGGGGCCTCCTACGAGCAGTACTTC. Amino acid sequence: CASSLYGASYEQYF.

The sample holds many counts of this clonotype. The V call is TRBV7-2, the J call TRBJ1-4; no firm D call. CDR1 is SGHTA, CDR2 FQGNSA, per germline. The CDR3 runs to 14 residues. The V gene lost 5 bases and the J gene lost 8 bases, with 15 bases spanning the gap. The CDR3 here is CASSPNPGREKLFF. Here the CDR3 DNA reads TGTGCCAGCAGCCCAAACCCGGGGAGGGAAAAACTGTTTTTT.

This clonotype was seen more than once but under ten times. The V call is TRBV24-1, the J call TRBJ2-3, with D possibly called TRBD1 or TRBD2 (5 bases each). The germline V and J ends were trimmed by 2 bases and 6 bases, with 14 bases remaining between them. Germline assignment: CDR1 KGHDR and CDR2 SFDVKD. The CDR3 contains 15 residues. CDR3 nucleotides: TGTGCCACCAGTGATTCGGGGCCCTCGAGGGATACGCAGTATTTT. The encoded protein is CATSDSGPSRDTQYF.

This clonotype was counted at least ten times. V usage is TRBV11-2 and J usage is TRBJ1-1; no reliable D call. The CDR3 length is 12 residues. Trimming removed 0 bases from V and 13 bases from J, with 12 bases in between. Germline-derived CDR1 and CDR2 are SGHAT and FQNNGV. The CDR3 nucleotides are TGTGCCAGCAGCTTAGATCTGGCCTCGGGTTTCTTT. Translated: CASSLDLASGFF.

This chain links TRBV15 with TRBJ2-7; 7 bases fit TRBD1. This CDR3 has 15 residues. Unmatched junction bases numbered 5, after V lost 0 bases and J lost 3 bases. Germline loops: CDR1 LNHNV, CDR2 YYDKDF (reference sequence). The CDR3 DNA sequence: TGTGCCACCAGCAGAGATCGGGGACAGAGCTACGAGCAGTACTTC. This codes for CATSRDRGQSYEQYF.

This clonotype was recorded a few times. This chain links TRBV5-1 with TRBJ1-2; no clear D. The CDR3 is made up of 13 amino acids. Germline loops: CDR1 SGHRS, CDR2 YFSETQ. Trimming removed 4 bases from V and 7 bases from J, with 14 bases in between. DNA of the CDR3: TGCGCCAGCAGCCTAGACGGCCTCCGTGGCTACACCTTC. Protein sequence: CASSLDGLRGYTF.

V and J are TRBV12-3 or TRBV12-4 and TRBJ1-2, with no clear D. The V gene lost 3 bases and the J gene lost 6 bases, with 11 bases spanning the gap. This CDR3 has 13 residues. The CDR3 nucleotides read TGTGCCAGCAGTTTGAGGGTCTGGGATGGCTACACCTTC. Translating gives CASSLRVWDGYTF.